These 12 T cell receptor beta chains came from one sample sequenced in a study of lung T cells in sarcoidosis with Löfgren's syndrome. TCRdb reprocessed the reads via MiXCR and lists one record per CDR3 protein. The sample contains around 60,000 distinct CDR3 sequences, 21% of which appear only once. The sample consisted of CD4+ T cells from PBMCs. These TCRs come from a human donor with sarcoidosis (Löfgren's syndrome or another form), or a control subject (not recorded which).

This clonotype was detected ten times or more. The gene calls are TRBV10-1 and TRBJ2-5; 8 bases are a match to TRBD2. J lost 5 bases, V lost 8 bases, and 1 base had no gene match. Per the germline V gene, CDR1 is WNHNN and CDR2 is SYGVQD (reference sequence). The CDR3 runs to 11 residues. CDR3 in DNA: TGCGCCAGCTCTAGCGGGGAGACCCAGTACTTC. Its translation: CASSSGETQYF.

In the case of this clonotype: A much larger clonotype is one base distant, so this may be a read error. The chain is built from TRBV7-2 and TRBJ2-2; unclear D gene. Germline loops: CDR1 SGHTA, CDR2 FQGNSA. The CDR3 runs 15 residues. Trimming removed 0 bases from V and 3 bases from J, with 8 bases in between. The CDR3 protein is CASSLAALYTGELFF. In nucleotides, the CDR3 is TGTGCCAGCAGCTTAGCGGCGCTCTACACCGGGGAGCTGTTTTTT.

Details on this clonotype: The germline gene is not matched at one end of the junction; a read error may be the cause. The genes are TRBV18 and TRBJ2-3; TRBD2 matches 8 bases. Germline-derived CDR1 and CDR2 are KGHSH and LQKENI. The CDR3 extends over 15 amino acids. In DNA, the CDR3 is TGTGCCGGCTCACCAAGCGGGAGTACTTCAGATACGCAGTATTTT. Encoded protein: CAGSPSGSTSDTQYF.

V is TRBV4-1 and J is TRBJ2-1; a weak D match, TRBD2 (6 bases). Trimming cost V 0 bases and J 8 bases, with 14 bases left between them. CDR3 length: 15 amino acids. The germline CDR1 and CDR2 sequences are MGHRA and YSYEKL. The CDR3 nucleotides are TGCGCCAGCAGCCAAGATCTAGCGCCCATGTATGAGCAGTTCTTC. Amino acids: CASSQDLAPMYEQFF.

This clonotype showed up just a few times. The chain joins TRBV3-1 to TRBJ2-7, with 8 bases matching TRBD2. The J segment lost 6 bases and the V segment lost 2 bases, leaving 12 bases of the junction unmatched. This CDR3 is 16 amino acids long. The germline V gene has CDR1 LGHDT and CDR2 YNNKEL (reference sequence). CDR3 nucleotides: TGTGCCAGCAGCCAAATTCGACTAGCGAGGACGGGCGAGCAGTACTTC. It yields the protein CASSQIRLARTGEQYF.

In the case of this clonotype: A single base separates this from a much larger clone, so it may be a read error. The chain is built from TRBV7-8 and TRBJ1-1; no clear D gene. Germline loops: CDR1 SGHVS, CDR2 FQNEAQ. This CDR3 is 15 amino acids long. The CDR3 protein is CASSLEPGANTEVFF. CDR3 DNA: TGTGCCAGCAGCTTAGAGCCAGGAGCGAACACTGAAGTTTTCTTT.

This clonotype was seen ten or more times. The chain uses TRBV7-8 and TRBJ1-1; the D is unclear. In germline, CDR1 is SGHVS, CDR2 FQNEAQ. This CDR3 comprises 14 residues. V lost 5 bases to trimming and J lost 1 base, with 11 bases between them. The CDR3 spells CASSNGISNTEAFF. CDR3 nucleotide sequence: TGTGCCAGCAGCAACGGGATATCGAACACTGAAGCTTTCTTT.

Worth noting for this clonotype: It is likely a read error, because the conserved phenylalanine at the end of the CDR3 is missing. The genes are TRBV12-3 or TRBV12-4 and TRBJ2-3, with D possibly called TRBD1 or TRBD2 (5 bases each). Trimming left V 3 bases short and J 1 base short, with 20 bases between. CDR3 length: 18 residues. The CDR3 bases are TGTGCCAGCAGTTTTATCGGGGCCGAACGAAGAGGCACAGATACGCAGTATCTT. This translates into CASSFIGAERRGTDTQYL.

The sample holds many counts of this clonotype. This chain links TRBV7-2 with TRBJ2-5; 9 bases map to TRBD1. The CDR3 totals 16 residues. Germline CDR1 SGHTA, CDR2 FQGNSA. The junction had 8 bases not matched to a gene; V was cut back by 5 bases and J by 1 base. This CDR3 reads CASSLTGGALQETQYF. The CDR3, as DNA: TGTGCCAGCAGCCTAACAGGGGGCGCCCTCCAAGAGACCCAGTACTTC.

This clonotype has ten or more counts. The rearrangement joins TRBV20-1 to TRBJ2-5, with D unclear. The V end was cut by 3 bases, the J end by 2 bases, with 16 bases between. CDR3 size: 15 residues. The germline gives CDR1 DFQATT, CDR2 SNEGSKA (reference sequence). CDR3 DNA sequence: TGCAGTGCTAGGCGAGCAGGCATGAATCAAGAGACCCAGTACTTC. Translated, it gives CSARRAGMNQETQYF.

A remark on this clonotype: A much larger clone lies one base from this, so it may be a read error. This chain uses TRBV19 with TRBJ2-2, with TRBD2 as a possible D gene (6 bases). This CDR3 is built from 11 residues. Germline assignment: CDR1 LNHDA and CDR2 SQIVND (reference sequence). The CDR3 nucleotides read TGTGCCAGTAGTCCCCACCGGGAGCCGTTTTTT. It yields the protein CASSPHREPFF. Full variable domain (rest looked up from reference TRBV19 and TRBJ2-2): DGGITQSPKYLFRKEGQNVTLSCEQNLNHDAMYWYRQDPGQGLRLIYYSQIVNDFQKGDIAEGYSVSREKKESFPLTVTSAQKNPTAFYLCASSPHREPFFGEGSRLTVL.

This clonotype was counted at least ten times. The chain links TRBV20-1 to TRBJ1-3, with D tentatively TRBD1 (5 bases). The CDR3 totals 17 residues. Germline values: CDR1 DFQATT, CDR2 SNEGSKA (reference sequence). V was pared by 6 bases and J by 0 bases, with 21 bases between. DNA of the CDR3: TGCAGTGCGGCCCCCCCGTTGGGGGGTAGCTCTGGAAACACCATATATTTT. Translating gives CSAAPPLGGSSGNTIYF.